This TCR beta chain was documented in a study of T cell repertoires in cytomegalovirus infection. Study-wide background: TCR beta signatures that were public indicated CMV infection and matching HLA type. Study-level results: CMV-specific HLA-C-restricted TCR beta clonotypes dominated the ex vivo response.

Trimming left V 7 bases short and J 2 bases short, with 9 bases between. Germline-derived CDR1 and CDR2 are MNHNS and SASEGT. The CDR3 has 14 residues. TCRdb reprocessed the reads via MiXCR and lists one record per CDR3 protein. The profile covers hundreds of thousands of distinct CDR3 sequences, with less than 40% appearing a single time and under 3% taken by the ten largest. This clonotype has only a few counts. Its antigen is still unknown. The TCR originated in a human donor in good health (CMV status not recorded). Some clones in this sample may be carry-over from other donors' samples. The sequenced material came from PBMCs. The chain employs TRBV6-1 and TRBJ2-6, with D hard to call. Written as DNA, the CDR3 is TGTGCCAGCATCGTCCGGACTGGGGCCAACGTCCTGACTTTC. Its protein is CASIVRTGANVLTF.